Shown below are 2 T cell receptor beta chains from a single sample sequenced in a study of blood T cells in healthy people across ages (dated by TCRdb to about 2015). The library was generated by 5' RACE. TCRdb names Illumina HiSeq 2500 as the instrument used. A second roughly 6 to 11 cycle PCR used a sample-barcoded 5' primer and a J-beta primer mix. TCRdb cleaned the public reads at Q25 with fastp, built clones with MiXCR and kept in-frame beta chains. Duplicate CDR3 protein sequences are folded into a single record with the most common DNA and genes. Present in this sample are around 800,000 distinct CDR3 sequences, about half of which were seen just once. The ten biggest clones cover 15% to 20% of the sample. The material sequenced was blood. Source of these receptors: a man older than 75 in good health.

This clonotype has only a few counts. The rearrangement joins TRBV7-3 to TRBJ2-7; TRBD1 might be the D (5 bases). CDR1 is SGHTA and CDR2 is FQGTGA in the germline V gene. The CDR3 contains 13 residues. V dropped 5 bases and J dropped 6 bases, with 14 bases sitting between them. The DNA for the CDR3 is TGTGCCAGCAGCGAGCAGGGTCACGGCGAGCAGTACTTC. Protein sequence: CASSEQGHGEQYF.

In this sample, this clonotype turned up many times. V usage is TRBV20-1 and J usage is TRBJ2-7, with TRBD2 identical over 13 bases. The CDR3 extends over 16 amino acids. Germline CDR1 DFQATT, CDR2 SNEGSKA (reference sequence). V shed 6 bases, J shed 3 bases, and the junction held 11 bases outside the gene matches. In nucleotides, the CDR3 is TGCAGTGCAGGAGGGACTAGCGGGAATGGCTACTACGAGCAGTACTTC. Translated, it gives CSAGGTSGNGYYEQYF.